This T cell receptor (beta chain) was sequenced during a study of beta chain features in type 1 diabetes. Study context: Similarity in age, gender and cell yields was seen between patients and healthy donors.

Trimming removed 1 base from V and 2 bases from J; junction bases left unmatched: 4. In germline, CDR1 is SGDLS, CDR2 YYNGEE. The CDR3 runs to 15 residues. Findings and caveats of the study: In comparison with healthy donors, patients had naive, central memory and Treg TCRB repertoires that appeared more similar. Individuals with type 1 diabetes displayed fewer insertions and more deletions at VDJ junctions.

Purity of each sorted population was above 95%. Worth noting for this clone: What it binds is unknown.

Expressed TCRB transcripts were sequenced, since all the RNA that had been isolated was reverse transcribed. Produced via immunoSEQ multiplex PCR; TCRdb's table is partial and in-frame only. The table includes 850,000 to 900,000 clones, roughly 15% detected once. The origin of this receptor is a woman aged 18-35 years in good health. The sequenced sample consisted of naive CD4+ T cells from blood. This chain uses TRBV9 with TRBJ2-5; TRBD2 matches 8 bases. The DNA of the CDR3 is TGTGCCAGCAGCGTACAACTAGCGGCACAAGAGACCCAGTACTTC. Encoded protein: CASSVQLAAQETQYF.